This TCR beta chain was found in a study of T-cell memory formation after mild COVID-19. A single record per CDR3 protein comes from TCRdb applying MiXCR to the 5' RACE reads. Counted here are 250,000 to 300,000 distinct CDR3 sequences, around 15% occurring once; the ten biggest clones make up around 23%. Overall study findings and caveats: Researchers found some responding clones in pre-infection memory, a sign that cross-reactive memory joined.

Germline V gene data show CDR1 as SQVTM and CDR2 as ANQGSEA. V was cut by 1 base and J by 5 bases, with 11 bases left in between. The CDR3 is 13 residues long. In this sample, this clonotype turned up a few times. What it binds is not known. This clonotype was obtained from a man younger than 35 who had mild COVID-19 (a few samples of this study predate the infection). Cell type and time point are not known. Sequences were obtained from PBMCs or a T cell subset sorted from them (not recorded which). The V call is TRBV29-1, the J call TRBJ2-5; D not resolved. DNA for the CDR3: TGCAGCGTTGAAGGAGAAGCCCGCGAGACCCAGTACTTC. It encodes CSVEGEARETQYF.